The clone carrying this T cell receptor (beta chain) was found a few times. These data come from a study of response to subunit inactivated influenza vaccine. Germline V gene lookup returns CDR1 DFQATT and CDR2 SNEGSKA (reference sequence). Trimming stripped 0 bases from V and 6 bases from J, with 14 bases between. The CDR3 runs 14 residues. Via MiXCR, TCRdb re-called the RT-PCR reads, giving one row per CDR3 protein. The data show about 570,000 distinct CDR3 sequences, about 11% seen once. This sample also appeared in a second study, on T cells expressing NK-cell markers. That investigation notes: UMIs were included in TCR beta cDNA generated by 5'RACE template switching. Of the CD8+ T cells in six donors, roughly 1.0-7.0% belonged to dominant NKG2C+ clonotypes.

Sequencing used PBMCs from blood, obtained on the day of vaccination. V is TRBV20-1 and J is TRBJ1-2, with D possibly being TRBD1 (6 bases). This receptor was identified in a man aged 45-60 years who received an inactivated influenza vaccine. The CDR3: CSAREWGAGDGYTF. CDR3 DNA: TGCAGTGCTAGAGAATGGGGGGCTGGGGATGGCTACACCTTC.